This paragraph reports one T cell receptor beta chain. These data come from a study of blood T cell repertoires in COVID-19. As for the study in general: T cells, B-cell-depleted T cells, or PBMCs supplied cDNA or gDNA.

TCRdb's table, derived via immunoSEQ multiplex PCR, lists solely in-frame clones and lacks some. The data contain approximately 98,000 clones, roughly 80% of them singletons. What was sequenced was peripheral blood. The source of this sequence is a man older than 75 with acute or convalescent COVID-19.

The CDR3 spells CASSQTGNEAGANVLTF. The CDR3 nucleotides read TGCGCCAGCAGTCAAACAGGGAATGAAGCTGGGGCCAACGTCCTGACTTTC. The chain recombines TRBV23-1 with TRBJ2-6; perhaps TRBD1 as D (6 bases). TRBV23-1 is an ORF for which the function is uncertain. V gave up 2 bases and J gave up 2 bases, with 13 bases separating them. The CDR3 is 17 amino acids.